Listed here are 27 T cell receptor beta chains from one sample, sequenced in a study of blood T cells in healthy people across ages. Using a J-beta primer mix together with a sample-barcoded 5' primer, a second PCR was run for roughly 7 to 12 cycles. MiXCR was run by TCRdb on the 5' RACE reads, yielding one entry per CDR3 protein. The data show 1,500,000 or so distinct CDR3 sequences, less than 45% seen once. The specimen sequenced was blood. The receptors here all came from a woman younger than 30 in good health.

This clonotype has ten or more counts. The V call is TRBV5-1, the J call TRBJ2-7, with 10 bases matching TRBD2. Germline V lookup: CDR1 SGHRS, CDR2 YFSETQ. Losses at the gene ends were 1 base for V and 2 bases for J; bases not matched to a gene: 0. This CDR3 spans 14 amino acids. The CDR3 protein is CASSLSGRAYEQYF. The CDR3 DNA is TGCGCCAGCAGCTTGAGCGGGAGGGCCTACGAGCAGTACTTC. The entire variable domain, with the rest obtained from reference TRBV5-1 and TRBJ2-7, is as follows: KAGVTQTPRYLIKTRGQQVTLSCSPISGHRSVSWYQQTPGQGLQFLFEYFSETQRNKGNFPGRFSGRQFSNSRSEMNVSTLELGDSALYLCASSLSGRAYEQYFGPGTRLTVT.

The chain recombines TRBV6-5 with TRBJ2-7; D call uncertain. Per germline, CDR1 MNHEY and CDR2 SVGAGI. The CDR3 totals 11 residues. The V end lost 6 bases, the J end lost 6 bases, and 9 bases lay between the germline ends. The DNA of the CDR3 is TGTGCCAGCAGCTATCTTTTCGAGCAGTACTTC. This translates into CASSYLFEQYF.

This clonotype was seen only a few times. In nucleotides, the CDR3 is TGTGCCAGCAGTAGTGCCGGACAGGGGGCGAGTAAGTTGCTGTATGGCTACACCTTC. Amino acid sequence: CASSSAGQGASKLLYGYTF. The chain links TRBV6-1 to TRBJ1-2, with TRBD1 identical over 11 bases. Looked up from germline, CDR1 is MNHNS and CDR2 is SASEGT. With V trimmed by 5 bases and J by 5 bases, 19 bases remained unmatched. The CDR3 is 19 residues long.

This chain uses TRBV29-1 with TRBJ2-2; D is unclear. With 4 bases removed from V and 0 bases from J, the gap between germline ends came to 9 bases. The CDR3 covers 14 residues. Germline V CDR1 and CDR2: SQVTM, ANQGSEA. CDR3 bases: TGCAGCGTTGTCCTGGCTACGAACACCGGGGAGCTGTTTTTT. It codes for CSVVLATNTGELFF.

This clonotype was counted only a few times. The rearrangement uses TRBV7-2 and TRBJ1-1; the D gene is possibly TRBD1 (5 bases). The V gene's germline CDR1 is SGHTA and CDR2 FQGNSA. V lost 3 bases and J lost 5, with 13 bases in between. This CDR3 has 14 residues. Here the CDR3 reads CASSFSRGKTEAFF. CDR3 nucleotides: TGTGCCAGCAGCTTCTCCCGGGGGAAGACTGAAGCTTTCTTT.

J is TRBJ1-1 and V is TRBV29-1; TRBD1 matches at 10 bases. There are 13 residues in the CDR3. After removal of 4 bases from V and 4 bases from J, the junction contained 3 bases not matched to a gene. Germline CDR1 is SQVTM and CDR2 is ANQGSEA. CDR3 loop: CSVVRTGGTEAFF. The DNA for the CDR3 is TGCAGCGTTGTAAGGACAGGGGGCACTGAAGCTTTCTTT.

The genes are TRBV6-5 and TRBJ2-3; 13 nucleotides agree with TRBD2. CDR1 is MNHEY and CDR2 is SVGAGI in the germline V gene. After removal of 6 bases from V and 6 bases from J, the junction contained 6 bases not matched to a gene. This CDR3 contains 15 residues. This CDR3 is CASSRTSGSWDTQYF. The CDR3 bases are TGTGCCAGCAGCCGGACTAGCGGGAGTTGGGATACGCAGTATTTT.

The V and J genes are TRBV13 and TRBJ1-5; possibly TRBD1 for D (5 bases). This CDR3 comprises 12 residues. V lost 5 bases and J lost 7, with 9 bases in between. The germline V gene encodes CDR1 PRHDT and CDR2 FYEKMQ (reference sequence). Here the CDR3 reads CASSEGLQPQHF. The CDR3 DNA reads as TGTGCCAGCAGCGAGGGGCTCCAGCCCCAGCATTTT. Full variable domain (rest looked up from reference TRBV13 and TRBJ1-5): AAGVIQSPRHLIKEKRETATLKCYPIPRHDTVYWYQQGPGQDPQFLISFYEKMQSDKGSIPDRFSAQQFSDYHSELNMSSLELGDSALYFCASSEGLQPQHFGDGTRLSIL.

The chain employs TRBV28 and TRBJ2-3; D unclear. Germline V gene sequence: CDR1 MDHEN, CDR2 SYDVKM. This CDR3 is 14 amino acids long. The ends were cut back, 6 bases at V and 1 base at J, with 11 bases in the middle. The CDR3: CASSTSRRTDTQYF. The CDR3 region has the DNA TGTGCCAGCAGCACCAGCAGGCGCACAGATACGCAGTATTTT.

This sequence joins TRBV12-3 or TRBV12-4 and TRBJ2-1; weak D call: TRBD2 (8 bases). The CDR3 consists of 14 residues. The V gene lost 5 bases and the J gene lost 10 bases, with 18 bases spanning the gap. CDR3 sequence (DNA): TGTGCCAGCAGTCCCGGGACTAGGGGGCCGGAGCAGTTCTTC. This gives the protein CASSPGTRGPEQFF.

V gene TRBV7-2 combines with J gene TRBJ1-1; no definite D call. The CDR3 length is 15 residues. Germline V gene data show CDR1 as SGHTA and CDR2 as FQGNSA. Trimming shortened V by 3 bases and J by 0 bases, and 11 bases separated the two germline ends. CDR3 residues: CASSFFDRMNTEAFF. CDR3 bases: TGTGCCAGCAGCTTTTTTGACCGGATGAACACTGAAGCTTTCTTT. The full variable domain, rest sourced from reference TRBV7-2 and TRBJ1-1, is GAGVSQSPSNKVTEKGKDVELRCDPISGHTALYWYRQSLGQGLEFLIYFQGNSAPDKSGLPSDRFSAERTGGSVSTLTIQRTQQEDSAVYLCASSFFDRMNTEAFFGQGTRLTVV.

This clonotype was seen more than once but under ten times. This chain uses TRBV5-1 with TRBJ2-5; D is perhaps TRBD1 (5 bases). The V gene's germline CDR1 is SGHRS and CDR2 YFSETQ. This CDR3 has 15 residues. Trimming shortened V by 1 base and J by 0 bases, and 10 bases separated the two germline ends. CDR3 sequence reads: CASSLTGAYQETQYF. The CDR3 DNA sequence: TGCGCCAGCAGCTTGACAGGCGCGTACCAAGAGACCCAGTACTTC.

The chain joins TRBV29-1 to TRBJ2-4; D remains ambiguous. The germline gives CDR1 SQVTM, CDR2 ANQGSEA. The CDR3 consists of 13 residues. V was shortened by 7 bases and J by 4 bases, with 14 bases between the two germline ends. For the CDR3, the DNA is TGCAGCGCCCAGGACCCTGGGAAAAACATTCAGTACTTC. The encoded protein is CSAQDPGKNIQYF.

The V gene is TRBV10-1, the J gene TRBJ1-2; 8 positions match TRBD1. CDR1 WNHNN and CDR2 SYGVQD come from the germline V gene (reference sequence). The CDR3 spans 14 residues. The V gene end was trimmed by 0 bases and the J gene end by 10 bases; junction bases not matched to a gene: 7. CDR3: CASSESRTGNDYTF. DNA for the CDR3: TGCGCCAGCAGTGAGTCGAGGACAGGGAATGACTACACCTTC.

In this sample, this clonotype turned up once. V and J are TRBV10-3 and TRBJ2-2; the match to TRBD1 covers 7 bases. V gave up 1 base and J gave up 3 bases; unmatched junction bases: 5. This CDR3 region has 16 residues. Germline CDR1 and CDR2: ENHRY and SYGVKD. The DNA of the CDR3 is TGTGCCATCAGTGAGTTCTGGCAGGGGGACACCGGGGAGCTGTTTTTT. It translates to CAISEFWQGDTGELFF.

This clonotype was counted between two and nine times. The chain employs TRBV7-2 and TRBJ1-6; D might be TRBD1 (5 bases). This CDR3 comprises 15 residues. The germline V gene encodes CDR1 SGHTA and CDR2 FQGNSA. The ends were cut back, 8 bases at V and 1 base at J, with 12 bases in the middle. The CDR3 reads CASAPRASYNSPLHF. The CDR3 nucleotides are TGTGCCAGCGCCCCCAGGGCTTCCTATAATTCACCCCTCCACTTT.

The chain employs TRBV2 and TRBJ2-1; the D gene is possibly TRBD2 (5 bases). Germline V CDR1 and CDR2: SNHLY, FYNNEI. The CDR3 sequence is 11 residues long. V lost 5 bases, J lost 8 bases, and 7 bases lay in between. CDR3 residues: CASSREDEQFF. DNA for the CDR3: TGTGCCAGCAGTCGGGAAGATGAGCAGTTCTTC.

The chain carries TRBV20-1 and TRBJ1-2; 7 bases line up with TRBD1. Per the germline V gene, CDR1 is DFQATT and CDR2 is SNEGSKA (reference sequence). This CDR3 spans 14 amino acids. After removal of 7 bases from V and 1 base from J, the junction contained 9 bases not matched to a gene. CDR3 sequence reads: CSDQTGTDNYGYTF. The CDR3 bases are TGCAGTGATCAAACCGGGACAGATAACTATGGCTACACCTTC.

The chain uses TRBV2 and TRBJ2-7; D uncertain. The J call may be wrong; the DNA end is better matched by TRBJ2-5. The length of the CDR3 is 12 residues. Germline V gene data show CDR1 as SNHLY and CDR2 as FYNNEI. The CDR3 nucleotides are TGTGCCAGCAGTGAAGCCCCACAGACCCAGTACTTC. Its protein is CASSEAPQTQYF.

This clonotype was counted a few times. V is TRBV7-2 and J is TRBJ2-4, with 7 nucleotides matching TRBD2. This CDR3 spans 16 amino acids. CDR1 is SGHTA, CDR2 FQGNSA, per germline. J lost 1 base, V lost 5 bases, and 8 bases had no gene match. As DNA, the CDR3 is TGTGCCAGCAGCACGGGGGGAGGGCCGGCCAAAAACATTCAGTACTTC. Translation gives CASSTGGGPAKNIQYF. Combining the CDR3 with reference TRBV7-2 and TRBJ2-4 gives the whole variable domain GAGVSQSPSNKVTEKGKDVELRCDPISGHTALYWYRQSLGQGLEFLIYFQGNSAPDKSGLPSDRFSAERTGGSVSTLTIQRTQQEDSAVYLCASSTGGGPAKNIQYFGAGTRLSVL.

Only a few counts were recorded for this clonotype. The V gene is TRBV5-1, the J gene TRBJ2-7; 9 nucleotides match TRBD2. The CDR3 loop spans 16 amino acids. After removal of 0 bases from V and 7 bases from J, the junction contained 11 bases not matched to a gene. CDR1 and CDR2 (germline): SGHRS, YFSETQ. The CDR3, as DNA: TGCGCCAGCAGCTTGGGTGGGACTAGCAGTTACAATGAGCAGTACTTC. Translating gives CASSLGGTSSYNEQYF. Supplemented by reference TRBV5-1 and TRBJ2-7, the full variable domain reads KAGVTQTPRYLIKTRGQQVTLSCSPISGHRSVSWYQQTPGQGLQFLFEYFSETQRNKGNFPGRFSGRQFSNSRSEMNVSTLELGDSALYLCASSLGGTSSYNEQYFGPGTRLTVT.

CDR3 in amino acids: CASSLVAGEGYEQYF. DNA for the CDR3: TGTGCCAGCAGCTTGGTAGCGGGAGAGGGGTACGAGCAGTACTTC. The V call is TRBV5-5, the J call TRBJ2-5, with 9 bases lining up with TRBD2. The end of the DNA is better explained by TRBJ2-7, so the J call may be wrong. Germline values: CDR1 SGHKS, CDR2 YYEKEE (reference sequence). The CDR3 spans 15 residues.

This clonotype was observed a handful of times. The gene calls are TRBV20-1 and TRBJ2-5; tentatively, D is TRBD2 (6 bases). Trimming took off 3 bases at V and 7 bases at J, with 24 bases between the two ends. Germline-derived CDR1 and CDR2 are DFQATT and SNEGSKA (reference sequence). The CDR3 extends over 16 amino acids. The CDR3 coding sequence is TGCAGTGCTAGGTCCCCGGGGGAGGACTCGCTGGGGACCCAGTACTTC. Translating gives CSARSPGEDSLGTQYF.

There are a few counts of this clonotype. This rearrangement joins TRBV27 to TRBJ2-1; 14 nucleotides line up with TRBD2. Losses at the gene ends were 6 bases for V and 4 bases for J; bases not matched to a gene: 5. Germline V lookup: CDR1 MNHEY, CDR2 SMNVEV (reference sequence). The CDR3 covers 16 residues. Here the CDR3 DNA reads TGTGCCAGCAGAGGGACTAGCGGGAGAGGGTACAATGAGCAGTTCTTC. Translation: CASRGTSGRGYNEQFF.

This clonotype has a count of ten or more. The rearrangement joins TRBV10-3 to TRBJ2-7, with 7 bases fitting TRBD1. Germline CDR1 reads ENHRY; CDR2 reads SYGVKD. The trim removed 10 bases at V and 0 bases at J, leaving 6 bases unmatched. The CDR3 contains 13 residues. The CDR3 DNA sequence: TGTGCCACGGGGACAGATTACTCCTACGAGCAGTACTTC. This translates into CATGTDYSYEQYF.

V gene TRBV20-1 combines with J gene TRBJ2-5; D tentatively fits TRBD1 or TRBD2 (5 bases each). Germline V CDR1 and CDR2: DFQATT, SNEGSKA (reference sequence). Between the trimmed V and J ends, which lost 3 bases and 1 base, there was a span of 18 bases. This CDR3 is 16 amino acids long. The CDR3 DNA reads as TGCAGTGCTAGTGAGTCTGCAGGGACGAGCCAAGAGACCCAGTACTTC. Protein sequence: CSASESAGTSQETQYF.

V usage is TRBV7-2 and J usage is TRBJ1-2, with D tentatively TRBD1 (6 bases). The CDR3 is made up of 14 amino acids. The germline V and J ends were trimmed by 0 bases and 4 bases, with 9 bases remaining between them. Germline CDR1 reads SGHTA; CDR2 reads FQGNSA. This CDR3 reads CASSLAWGAYGYTF. As DNA, the CDR3 is TGTGCCAGCAGCTTAGCGTGGGGGGCCTATGGCTACACCTTC.